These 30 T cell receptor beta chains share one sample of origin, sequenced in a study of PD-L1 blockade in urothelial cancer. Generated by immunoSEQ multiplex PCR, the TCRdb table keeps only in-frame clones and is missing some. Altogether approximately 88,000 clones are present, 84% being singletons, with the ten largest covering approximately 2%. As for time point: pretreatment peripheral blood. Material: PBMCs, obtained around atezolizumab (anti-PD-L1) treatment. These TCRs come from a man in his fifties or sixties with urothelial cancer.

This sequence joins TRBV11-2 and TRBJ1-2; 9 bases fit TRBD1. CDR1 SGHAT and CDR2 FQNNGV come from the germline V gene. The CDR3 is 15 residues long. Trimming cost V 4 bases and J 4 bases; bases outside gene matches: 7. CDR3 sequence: CASSSGTGKVYGYTF. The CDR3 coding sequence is TGTGCCAGCAGCTCCGGGACAGGGAAAGTCTATGGCTACACCTTC.

The CDR3 here is CASSFTGLDSYEQYF. The DNA for the CDR3 is TGCGCCAGCAGCTTCACGGGACTGGACTCCTACGAGCAGTACTTC. The chain carries TRBV5-1 and TRBJ2-7, with D perhaps TRBD2 (6 bases). The CDR3 sequence is 15 residues long. Trimming left V 2 bases short and J 0 bases short, with 12 bases between. Germline-derived CDR1 and CDR2 are SGHRS and YFSETQ.

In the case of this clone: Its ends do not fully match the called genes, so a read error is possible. The CDR3 DNA sequence: TGTGCCAGCAGTTACAGGGGACAGGGCTCCCACGAGCAGTACTTC. This gives the protein CASSYRGQGSHEQYF. This chain links TRBV6-5 with TRBJ2-7, with 9 bases lining up with TRBD1. The CDR3 is made up of 15 amino acids. CDR1 is MNHEY, CDR2 SVGAGI, per germline.

This CDR3 reads CASSSLAGHRNEQFF. As DNA, the CDR3 is TGCGCCAGCAGTTCTCTAGCGGGGCATCGGAATGAGCAGTTCTTC. The gene calls are TRBV10-1 and TRBJ2-1, with 9 bases that match TRBD2. CDR1 is WNHNN and CDR2 is SYGVQD in the germline V gene (reference sequence). The CDR3 length is 15 residues. V was clipped by 5 bases and J by 7 bases; unmatched bases: 9.

This chain's CDR3 is CASSLSGFYEQYF. The CDR3 nucleotides read TGTGCCAGCAGCTTGTCGGGGTTCTACGAGCAGTACTTC. The chain carries TRBV5-4 and TRBJ2-7; maybe TRBD2 (5 bases). CDR1 and CDR2 from the germline V gene are SGHNT and YYREEE (reference sequence). The V gene lost 1 base and the J gene lost 3 bases, with 8 bases spanning the gap. This CDR3 comprises 13 residues.

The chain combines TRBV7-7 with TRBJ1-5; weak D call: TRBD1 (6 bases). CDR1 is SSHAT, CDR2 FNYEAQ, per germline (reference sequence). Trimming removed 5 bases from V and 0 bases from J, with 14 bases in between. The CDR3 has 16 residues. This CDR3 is CASSHPGQYSNQPQHF. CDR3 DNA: TGTGCCAGCAGCCACCCAGGACAGTATAGCAATCAGCCCCAGCATTTT.

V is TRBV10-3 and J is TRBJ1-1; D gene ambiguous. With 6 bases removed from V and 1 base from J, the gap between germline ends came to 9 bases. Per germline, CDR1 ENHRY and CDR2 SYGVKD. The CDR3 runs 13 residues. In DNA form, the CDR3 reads TGTGCCATCAGGGAGACTGCGAACACTGAAGCTTTCTTT. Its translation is CAIRETANTEAFF.

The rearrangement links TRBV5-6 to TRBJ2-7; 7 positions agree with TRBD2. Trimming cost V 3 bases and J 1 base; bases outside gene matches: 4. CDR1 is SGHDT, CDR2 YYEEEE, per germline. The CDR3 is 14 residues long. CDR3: CASSYRTRSYEQYF. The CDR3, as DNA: TGTGCCAGCAGCTACCGGACTAGATCCTACGAGCAGTACTTC.

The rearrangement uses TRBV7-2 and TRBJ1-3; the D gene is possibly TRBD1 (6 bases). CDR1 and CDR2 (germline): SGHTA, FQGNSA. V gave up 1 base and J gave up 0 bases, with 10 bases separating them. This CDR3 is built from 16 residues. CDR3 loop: CASSLGTAHSGNTIYF. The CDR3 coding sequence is TGTGCCAGCAGCTTAGGGACAGCTCACTCTGGAAACACCATATATTTT.

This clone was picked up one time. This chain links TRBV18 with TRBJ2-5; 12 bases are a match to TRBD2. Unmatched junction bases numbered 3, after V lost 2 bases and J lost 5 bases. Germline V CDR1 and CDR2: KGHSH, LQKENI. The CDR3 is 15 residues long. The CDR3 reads CASSPWTSGMETQYF. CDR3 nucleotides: TGTGCCAGCTCACCATGGACTAGCGGGATGGAGACCCAGTACTTC.

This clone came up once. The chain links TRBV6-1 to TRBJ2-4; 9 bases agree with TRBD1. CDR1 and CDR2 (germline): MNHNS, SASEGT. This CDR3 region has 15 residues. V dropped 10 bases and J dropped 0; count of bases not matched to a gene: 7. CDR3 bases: TGTGCCACTTCGGACAGGGGACTAGCCAAAAACATTCAGTACTTC. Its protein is CATSDRGLAKNIQYF.

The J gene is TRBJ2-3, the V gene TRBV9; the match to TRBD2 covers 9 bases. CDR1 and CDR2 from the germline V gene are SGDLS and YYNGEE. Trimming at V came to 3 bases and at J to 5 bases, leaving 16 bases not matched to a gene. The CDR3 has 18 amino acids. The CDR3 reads CASSAGMGAGGERDTQYF. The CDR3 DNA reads TGTGCCAGCAGCGCTGGGATGGGAGCGGGAGGCGAACGAGATACGCAGTATTTT.

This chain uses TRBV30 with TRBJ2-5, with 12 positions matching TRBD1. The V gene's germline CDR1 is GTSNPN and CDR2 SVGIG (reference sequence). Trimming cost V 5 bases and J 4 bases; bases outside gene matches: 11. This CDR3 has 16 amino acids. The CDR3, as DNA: TGTGCCTGGTCCCCCGTTGGGACAGGGGGCCGAGAGACCCAGTACTTC. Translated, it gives CAWSPVGTGGRETQYF.

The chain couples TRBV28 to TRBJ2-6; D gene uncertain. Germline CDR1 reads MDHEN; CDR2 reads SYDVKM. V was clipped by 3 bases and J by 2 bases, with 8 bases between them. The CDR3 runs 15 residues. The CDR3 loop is CASSLEIPGANVLTF. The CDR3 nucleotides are TGTGCCAGCAGTTTGGAGATACCTGGGGCCAACGTCCTGACTTTC.

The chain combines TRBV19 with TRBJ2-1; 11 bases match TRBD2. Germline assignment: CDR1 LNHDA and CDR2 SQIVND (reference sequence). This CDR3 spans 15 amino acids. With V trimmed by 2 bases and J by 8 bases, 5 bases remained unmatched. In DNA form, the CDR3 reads TGTGCCAGTAGTATATTCACTAGCGGGAGTGATGAGCAGTTCTTC. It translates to CASSIFTSGSDEQFF.

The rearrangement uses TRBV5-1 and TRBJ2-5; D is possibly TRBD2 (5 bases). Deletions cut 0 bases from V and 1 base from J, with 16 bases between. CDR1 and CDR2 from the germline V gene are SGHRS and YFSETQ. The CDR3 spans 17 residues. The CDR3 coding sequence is TGCGCCAGCAGCTTGGGATTTCTAGCTACCACCCAAGAGACCCAGTACTTC. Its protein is CASSLGFLATTQETQYF.

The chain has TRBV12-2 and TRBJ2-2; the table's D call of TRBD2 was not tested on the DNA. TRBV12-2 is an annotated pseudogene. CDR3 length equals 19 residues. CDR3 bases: TGTGCAAGTCGCTTACCGGGGACTAGCGGGTACTCGAACACCGGGGAGCTGTTTTTT. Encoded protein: CASRLPGTSGYSNTGELFF.

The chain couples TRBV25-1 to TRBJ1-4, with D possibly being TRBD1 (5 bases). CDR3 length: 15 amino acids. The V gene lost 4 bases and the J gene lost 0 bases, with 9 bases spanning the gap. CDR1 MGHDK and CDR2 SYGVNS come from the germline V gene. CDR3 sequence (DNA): TGTGCCAGCAGTGTACAGACAGCAACTAATGAAAAACTGTTTTTT. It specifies CASSVQTATNEKLFF. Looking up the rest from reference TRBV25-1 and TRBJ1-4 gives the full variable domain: EADIYQTPRYLVIGTGKKITLECSQTMGHDKMYWYQQDPGMELHLIHYSYGVNSTEKGDLSSESTVSRIRTEHFPLTLESARPSHTSQYLCASSVQTATNEKLFFGSGTQLSVL.

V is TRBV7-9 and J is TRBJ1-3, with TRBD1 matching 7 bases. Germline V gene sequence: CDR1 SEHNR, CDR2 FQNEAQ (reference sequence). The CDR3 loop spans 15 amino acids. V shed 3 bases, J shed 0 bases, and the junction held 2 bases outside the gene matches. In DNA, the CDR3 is TGTGCCAGCAGCTTTCAGGGGGACTCTGGAAACACCATATATTTT. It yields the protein CASSFQGDSGNTIYF.

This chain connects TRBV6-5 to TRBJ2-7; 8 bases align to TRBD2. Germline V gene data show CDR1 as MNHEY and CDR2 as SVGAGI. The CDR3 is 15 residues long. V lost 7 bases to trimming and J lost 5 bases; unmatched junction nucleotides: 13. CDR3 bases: TGTGCCAGCACCTATTCGAGGACTAGCTTCCACGAGCAGTACTTC. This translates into CASTYSRTSFHEQYF.

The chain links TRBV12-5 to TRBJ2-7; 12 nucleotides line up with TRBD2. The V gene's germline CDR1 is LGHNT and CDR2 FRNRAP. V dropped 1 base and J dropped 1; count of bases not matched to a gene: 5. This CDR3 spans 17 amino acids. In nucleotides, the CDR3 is TGTGCTAGTGGTTTGGCTACACTAGCGGGGGGTTCCTACGAGCAGTACTTC. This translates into CASGLATLAGGSYEQYF.

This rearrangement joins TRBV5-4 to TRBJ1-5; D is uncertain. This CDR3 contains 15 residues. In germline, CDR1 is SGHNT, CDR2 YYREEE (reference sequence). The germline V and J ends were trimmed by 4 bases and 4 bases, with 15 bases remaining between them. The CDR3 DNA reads TGTGCCAGCAGCCTGGCCCCGGGTACAAATCAGCCCCAGCATTTT. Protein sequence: CASSLAPGTNQPQHF.

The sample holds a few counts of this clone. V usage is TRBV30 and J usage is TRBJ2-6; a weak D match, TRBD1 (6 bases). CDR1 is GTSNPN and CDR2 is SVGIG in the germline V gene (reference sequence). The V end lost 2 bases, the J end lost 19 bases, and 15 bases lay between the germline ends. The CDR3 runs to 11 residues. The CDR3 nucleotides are TGTGCCTGGAGTCTTAACAGGGAAGGAACTTTC. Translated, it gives CAWSLNREGTF. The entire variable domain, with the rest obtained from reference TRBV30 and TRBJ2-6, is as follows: SQTIHQWPATLVQPVGSPLSLECTVEGTSNPNLYWYRQAAGRGLQLLFYSVGIGQISSEVPQNLSASRPQDRQFILSSKKLLLSDSGFYLCAWSLNREGTFGAGSRLTVL.

The CDR3 nucleotides read TGTGCCAGCAGTTCAACAGGGGGAGCCTACGAGCAGTACTTC. Translating it yields CASSSTGGAYEQYF. This rearrangement joins TRBV28 to TRBJ2-7, with 8 bases identical to TRBD1. CDR1 MDHEN and CDR2 SYDVKM come from the germline V gene. J lost 2 bases, V lost 4 bases, and 4 bases had no gene match. This CDR3 is built from 14 residues.

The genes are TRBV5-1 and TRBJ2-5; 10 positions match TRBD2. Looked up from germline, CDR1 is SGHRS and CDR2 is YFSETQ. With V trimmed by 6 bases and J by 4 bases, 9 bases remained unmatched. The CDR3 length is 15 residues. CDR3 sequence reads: CASTRTSGTVETQYF. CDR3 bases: TGCGCCAGCACCCGGACTAGCGGAACAGTAGAGACCCAGTACTTC.

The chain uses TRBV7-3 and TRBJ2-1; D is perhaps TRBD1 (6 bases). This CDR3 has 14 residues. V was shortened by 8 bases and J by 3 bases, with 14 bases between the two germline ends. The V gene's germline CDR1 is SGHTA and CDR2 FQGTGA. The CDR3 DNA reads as TGTGCCAGCTCACAGGGCGGTGTCTACAATGAGCAGTTCTTC. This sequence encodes CASSQGGVYNEQFF.

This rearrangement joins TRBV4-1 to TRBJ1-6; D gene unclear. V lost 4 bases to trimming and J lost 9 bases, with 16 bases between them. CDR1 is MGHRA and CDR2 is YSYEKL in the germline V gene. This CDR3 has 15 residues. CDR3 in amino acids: CASSPSWAASSPLHF. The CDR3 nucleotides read TGCGCCAGCAGCCCGTCCTGGGCAGCCAGTTCACCCCTCCACTTT.

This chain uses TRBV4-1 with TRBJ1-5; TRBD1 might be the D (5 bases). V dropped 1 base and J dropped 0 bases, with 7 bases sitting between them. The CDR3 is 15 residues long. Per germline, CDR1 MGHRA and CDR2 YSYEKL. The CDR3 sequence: CASSQGQNSNQPQHF. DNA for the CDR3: TGCGCCAGCAGCCAAGGACAGAATAGCAATCAGCCCCAGCATTTT.

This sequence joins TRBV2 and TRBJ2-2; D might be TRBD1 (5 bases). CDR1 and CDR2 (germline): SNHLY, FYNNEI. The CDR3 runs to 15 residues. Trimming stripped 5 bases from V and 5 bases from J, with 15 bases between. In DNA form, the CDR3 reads TGTGCCAGCAGTCTCCCGGCCGCAGGGACCGGGGAGCTGTTTTTT. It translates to CASSLPAAGTGELFF.

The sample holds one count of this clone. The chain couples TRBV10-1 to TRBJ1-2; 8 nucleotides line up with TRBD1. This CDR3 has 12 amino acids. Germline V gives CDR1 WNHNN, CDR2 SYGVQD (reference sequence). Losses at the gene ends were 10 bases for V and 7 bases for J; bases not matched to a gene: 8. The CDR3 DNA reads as TGCGCCACCTTAGACAGGGGCCTTGGCTACACCTTC. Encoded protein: CATLDRGLGYTF.